One sample yielded the 12 T cell receptor beta chains listed below, sequenced in a study of OX40 agonist ivuxolimab in advanced cancers. Data came from immunoSEQ multiplex PCR; TCRdb stores just in-frame clones and leaves some out. Altogether tens of thousands of clones are present, about 90% being singletons, with the ten largest covering more than 8.5%. Specimen: CD4+ or CD8+ T cells sorted from blood, collected in a trial of the OX40 agonist ivuxolimab. Receptors were obtained from an adult with an advanced solid tumor such as melanoma, head and neck, liver or kidney cancer.

This chain uses TRBV19 with TRBJ1-3; D call uncertain. The CDR3 is 15 residues long. V shed 3 bases and J shed 0 bases, with 9 bases lying between them. Germline CDR1 reads LNHDA; CDR2 reads SQIVND (reference sequence). CDR3: CASSIQGNSGNTIYF. Here the CDR3 DNA reads TGTGCCAGTAGTATCCAAGGGAACTCTGGAAACACCATATATTTT.

This clone was counted a single time. The chain couples TRBV5-1 to TRBJ2-1; D possibly corresponds to TRBD2 (5 bases). In germline, CDR1 is SGHRS, CDR2 YFSETQ. V lost 4 bases to trimming and J lost 0 bases, with 14 bases between them. The CDR3 spans 16 residues. CDR3 in amino acids: CASSLAGQSSYNEQFF. The DNA of the CDR3 is TGCGCCAGCAGCCTGGCGGGTCAGAGCTCCTACAATGAGCAGTTCTTC.

J is TRBJ2-1 and V is TRBV5-8; 10 bases are a match to TRBD1. Looked up from germline, CDR1 is SGHTS and CDR2 is YDEGEE. The CDR3 is 16 amino acids. With 0 bases clipped from V and 5 bases from J, the junction kept 5 bases outside the gene matches. CDR3 sequence (DNA): TGTGCCAGCAGCTTGGAGGGACAGGGGTGGGACAATGAGCAGTTCTTC. It yields the protein CASSLEGQGWDNEQFF.

This chain links TRBV15 with TRBJ2-2; 8 bases are shared with TRBD1. There are 15 residues in the CDR3. Germline trimming cut 2 bases from V and 6 bases from J; bases unmatched to any gene: 5. Germline-derived CDR1 and CDR2 are LNHNV and YYDKDF (reference sequence). The CDR3 sequence: CATSRRQGAAGELFF. The CDR3, as DNA: TGTGCCACCAGCAGACGGCAGGGGGCAGCCGGGGAGCTGTTTTTT. Together with reference TRBV15 and TRBJ2-2, the CDR3 gives the full variable domain: DAMVIQNPRYQVTQFGKPVTLSCSQTLNHNVMYWYQQKSSQAPKLLFHYYDKDFNNEADTPDNFQSRRPNTSFCFLDIRSPGLGDTAMYLCATSRRQGAAGELFFGEGSRLTVL.

V gene TRBV15 combines with J gene TRBJ1-1, with TRBD1 matching over 7 bases. V lost 7 bases to trimming and J lost 4 bases; unmatched junction nucleotides: 12. Germline-derived CDR1 and CDR2 are LNHNV and YYDKDF (reference sequence). The CDR3 covers 15 residues. In DNA form, the CDR3 reads TGTGCCACCAAGGGGGCCCGGGGGCTGACCACTGAAGCTTTCTTT. It specifies CATKGARGLTTEAFF.

The chain combines TRBV6-5 with TRBJ1-3, with D perhaps TRBD1 (5 bases). The CDR3 covers 14 residues. The V gene lost 6 bases and the J gene lost 4 bases, with 13 bases spanning the gap. Germline V gene lookup returns CDR1 MNHEY and CDR2 SVGAGI. The CDR3 region is CASRAGTHGNTIYF. CDR3 in DNA: TGTGCCAGCAGGGCCGGGACCCACGGAAACACCATATATTTT.

As to this clone: Distinct nucleotide sequences in the sample also encode this CDR3. V usage is TRBV18 and J usage is TRBJ1-5; D might be TRBD1 (6 bases). From germline, CDR1 is KGHSH and CDR2 LQKENI. V lost 3 bases to trimming and J lost 1 base, with 7 bases between them. This CDR3 region has 14 residues. The CDR3 region has the DNA TGTGCCAGCTCACCCCAGGGGAGCAATCAGCCCCAGCATTTT. It encodes CASSPQGSNQPQHF.

V gene TRBV5-6 combines with J gene TRBJ2-5; no reliable D call. The CDR3 spans 11 residues. Trimming pared 3 bases from V and 4 bases from J, leaving 4 bases between. Germline V gene lookup returns CDR1 SGHDT and CDR2 YYEEEE. The CDR3 loop reads CASSSGETQYF. Here the CDR3 DNA reads TGTGCCAGCAGCTCCGGAGAGACCCAGTACTTC.

The V gene is TRBV5-5, the J gene TRBJ1-3; D gene uncertain. Per the germline V gene, CDR1 is SGHKS and CDR2 is YYEKEE (reference sequence). The CDR3 runs to 14 residues. V was pared by 0 bases and J by 2 bases, with 6 bases between. CDR3 sequence reads: CASSLAVAGNTIYF. CDR3 coding DNA: TGTGCCAGCAGCTTGGCCGTGGCTGGAAACACCATATATTTT.

The chain combines TRBV27 with TRBJ1-4; D is possibly TRBD1 (5 bases). Germline CDR1 reads MNHEY; CDR2 reads SMNVEV (reference sequence). V lost 5 bases to trimming and J lost 5 bases, with 12 bases between them. This CDR3 spans 14 amino acids. The chain's CDR3 is CASSRRGTNEKLFF. CDR3 DNA: TGTGCCAGCAGTCGACGGGGGACGAATGAAAAACTGTTTTTT.

The rearrangement links TRBV6-5 to TRBJ2-1; the D is unclear. The length of the CDR3 is 15 residues. With 5 bases removed from V and 7 bases from J, the gap between germline ends came to 18 bases. Looked up from germline, CDR1 is MNHEY and CDR2 is SVGAGI. The CDR3 sequence is CASSGKVRRMNEQFF. The CDR3 region has the DNA TGTGCCAGCAGTGGTAAAGTGCGACGGATGAATGAGCAGTTCTTC.

V gene TRBV4-1 combines with J gene TRBJ2-2, with D uncertain. The CDR3 runs 17 residues. CDR1 and CDR2 from the germline V gene are MGHRA and YSYEKL. Between the trimmed V and J ends, which lost 0 bases and 3 bases, there was a span of 14 bases. The CDR3 DNA follows: TGCGCCAGCAGCCAAGATCGGCGACGCAGTTACACCGGGGAGCTGTTTTTT. Translated: CASSQDRRRSYTGELFF.